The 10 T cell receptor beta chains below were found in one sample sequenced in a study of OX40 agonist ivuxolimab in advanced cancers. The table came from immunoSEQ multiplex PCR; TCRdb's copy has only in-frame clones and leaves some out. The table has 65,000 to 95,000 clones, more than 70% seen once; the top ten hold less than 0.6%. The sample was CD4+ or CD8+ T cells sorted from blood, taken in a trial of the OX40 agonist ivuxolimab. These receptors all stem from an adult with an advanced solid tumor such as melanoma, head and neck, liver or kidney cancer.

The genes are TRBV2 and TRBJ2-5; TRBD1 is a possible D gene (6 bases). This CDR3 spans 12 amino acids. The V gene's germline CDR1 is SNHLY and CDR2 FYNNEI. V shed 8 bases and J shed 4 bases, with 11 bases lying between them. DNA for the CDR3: TGTGCCAGCGAGATAGGGGGAGAGACCCAGTACTTC. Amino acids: CASEIGGETQYF.

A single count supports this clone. CDR3 amino acids: CASMAWGAEDGYTF. CDR3 DNA sequence: TGTGCCAGCATGGCGTGGGGGGCTGAGGATGGCTACACCTTC. The chain joins TRBV6-5 to TRBJ1-2, with a tentative D call TRBD1 (6 bases). Trimming removed 7 bases at V and 6 bases at J, with 18 bases between. This CDR3 spans 14 amino acids. The germline gives CDR1 MNHEY, CDR2 SVGAGI.

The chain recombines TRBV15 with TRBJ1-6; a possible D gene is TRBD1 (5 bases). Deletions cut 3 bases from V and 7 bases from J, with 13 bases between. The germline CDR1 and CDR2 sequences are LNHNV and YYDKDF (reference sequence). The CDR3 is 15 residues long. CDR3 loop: CATSSTTARNSPLHF. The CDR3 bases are TGTGCCACCAGCAGTACGACAGCGCGGAATTCACCCCTCCACTTT.

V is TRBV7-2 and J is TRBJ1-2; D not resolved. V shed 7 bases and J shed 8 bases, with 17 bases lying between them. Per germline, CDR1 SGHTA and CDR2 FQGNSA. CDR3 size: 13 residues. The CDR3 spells CASNNLSAGGYTF. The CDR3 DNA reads TGTGCCAGCAACAACCTGAGCGCGGGGGGCTACACCTTC.

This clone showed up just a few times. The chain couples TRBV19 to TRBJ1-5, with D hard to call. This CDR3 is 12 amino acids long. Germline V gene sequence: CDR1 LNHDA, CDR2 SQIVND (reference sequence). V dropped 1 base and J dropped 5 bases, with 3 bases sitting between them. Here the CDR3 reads CASSIGYQPQHF. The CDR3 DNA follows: TGTGCCAGTAGTATAGGATATCAGCCCCAGCATTTT.

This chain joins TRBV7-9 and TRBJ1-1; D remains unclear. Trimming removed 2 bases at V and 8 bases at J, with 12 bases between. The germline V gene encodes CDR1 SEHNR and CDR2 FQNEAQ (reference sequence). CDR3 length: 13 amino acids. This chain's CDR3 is CASSLTLTEEAFF. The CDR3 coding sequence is TGTGCCAGCAGCTTAACACTAACAGAAGAAGCTTTCTTT.

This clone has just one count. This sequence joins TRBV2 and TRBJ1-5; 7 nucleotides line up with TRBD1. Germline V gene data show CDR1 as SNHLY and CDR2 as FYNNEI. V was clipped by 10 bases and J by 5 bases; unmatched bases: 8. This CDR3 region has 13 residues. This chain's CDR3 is CAIRQGLHQPQHF. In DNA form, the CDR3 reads TGTGCCATTCGACAGGGACTTCATCAGCCCCAGCATTTT.

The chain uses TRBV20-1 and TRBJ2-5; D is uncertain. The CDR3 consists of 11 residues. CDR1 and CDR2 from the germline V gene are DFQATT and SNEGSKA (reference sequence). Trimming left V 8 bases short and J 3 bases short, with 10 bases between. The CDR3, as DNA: TGCAGTCCGGGCTGGGAAGAGACCCAGTACTTC. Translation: CSPGWEETQYF.

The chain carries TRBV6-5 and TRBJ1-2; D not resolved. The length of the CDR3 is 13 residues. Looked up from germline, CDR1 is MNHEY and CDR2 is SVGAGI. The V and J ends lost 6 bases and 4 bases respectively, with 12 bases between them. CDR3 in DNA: TGTGCCAGCAGCCTACTCTTGAGCTATGGCTACACCTTC. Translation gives CASSLLLSYGYTF.

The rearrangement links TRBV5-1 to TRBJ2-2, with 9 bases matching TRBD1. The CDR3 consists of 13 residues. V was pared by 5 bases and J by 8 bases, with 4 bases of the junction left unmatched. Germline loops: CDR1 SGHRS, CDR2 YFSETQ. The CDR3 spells CASRDRGTGELFF. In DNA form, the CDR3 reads TGCGCCAGCAGAGACAGGGGGACAGGGGAGCTGTTTTTT.